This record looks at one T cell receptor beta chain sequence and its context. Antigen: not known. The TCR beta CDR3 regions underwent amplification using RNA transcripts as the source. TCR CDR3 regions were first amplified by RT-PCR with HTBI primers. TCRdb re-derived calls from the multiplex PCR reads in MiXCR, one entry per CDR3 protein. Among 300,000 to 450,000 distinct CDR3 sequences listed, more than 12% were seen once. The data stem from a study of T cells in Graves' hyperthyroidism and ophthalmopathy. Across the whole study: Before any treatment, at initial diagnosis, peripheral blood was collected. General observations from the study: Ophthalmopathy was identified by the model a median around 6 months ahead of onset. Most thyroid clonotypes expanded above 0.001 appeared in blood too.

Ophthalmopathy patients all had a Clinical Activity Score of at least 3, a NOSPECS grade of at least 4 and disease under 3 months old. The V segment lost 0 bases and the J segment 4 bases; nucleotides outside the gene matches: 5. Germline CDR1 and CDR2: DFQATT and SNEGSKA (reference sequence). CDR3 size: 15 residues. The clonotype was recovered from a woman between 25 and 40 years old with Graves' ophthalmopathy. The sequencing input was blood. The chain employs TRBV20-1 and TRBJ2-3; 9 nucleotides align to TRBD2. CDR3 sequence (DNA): TGCAGTGCTAGAGAGGGGAGCGGGGGGTCAGATACGCAGTATTTT. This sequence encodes CSAREGSGGSDTQYF.